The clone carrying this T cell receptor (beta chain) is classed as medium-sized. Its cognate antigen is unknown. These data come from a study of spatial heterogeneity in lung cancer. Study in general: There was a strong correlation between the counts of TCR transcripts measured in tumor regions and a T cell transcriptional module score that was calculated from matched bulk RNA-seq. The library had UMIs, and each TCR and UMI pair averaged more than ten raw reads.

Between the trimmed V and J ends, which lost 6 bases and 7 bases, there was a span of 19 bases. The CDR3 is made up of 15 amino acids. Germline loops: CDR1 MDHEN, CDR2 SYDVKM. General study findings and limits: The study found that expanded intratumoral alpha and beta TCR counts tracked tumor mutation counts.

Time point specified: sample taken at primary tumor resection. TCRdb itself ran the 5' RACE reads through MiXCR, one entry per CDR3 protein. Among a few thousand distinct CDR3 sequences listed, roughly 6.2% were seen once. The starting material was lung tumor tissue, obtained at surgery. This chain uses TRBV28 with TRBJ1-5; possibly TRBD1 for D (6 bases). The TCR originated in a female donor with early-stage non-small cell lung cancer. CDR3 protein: CASSFFGGGRQPQHF. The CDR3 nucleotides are TGTGCCAGCAGCTTTTTTGGGGGGGGCCGGCAGCCCCAGCATTTT. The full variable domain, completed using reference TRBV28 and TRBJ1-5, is DVKVTQSSRYLVKRTGEKVFLECVQDMDHENMFWYRQDPGLGLRLIYFSYDVKMKEKGDIPEGYSVSREKKERFSLILESASTNQTSMYLCASSFFGGGRQPQHFGDGTRLSIL.